This T cell receptor beta chain is from a study of beta chain features in type 1 diabetes (dated by TCRdb to 2016 to 2018). As for the study more broadly: Mean age, gender distribution, total cell number and subset yield were not different between patients and healthy donors. A total of some 110 million sorted cells were examined across all samples, and the number of cells per subset was strongly correlated with RNA yield. The study compared the TCRB repertoires of sorted circulating CD4+ T cell subsets in recently diagnosed type 1 diabetes patients with those in matched healthy donors. Regulatory and stem cell-like memory subsets were isolated from only 8 patients and roughly eight healthy donors, whereas naive and central memory subsets came from all 28 donors.

Findings and caveats that apply to the study as a whole: At VDJ recombination sites, type 1 diabetes patients had fewer insertions and more deleted nucleotides, which implies abnormalities in thymic rearrangement. Naive, central memory and regulatory TCRB repertoires appeared to be more similar among patients than among healthy donors. In all four CD4+ subsets, TCRB CDR3 length was moderately but significantly shorter in type 1 diabetes patients. Because cDNA was sequenced instead of genomic DNA, highly expressing activated cells could be over-represented, though the groups showed no difference in activation or CD3 levels. Because small numbers of individuals were included in the HLA sub-analyses, any influence of HLA type on TCRB rearrangement was left unresolved. PCR might favor shorter templates, but patient and control samples were amplified and corrected together, so any skew would affect both groups equally.

The germline V gene (reference sequence) yields SEHNR for CDR1 and FQNEAQ for CDR2. Here V drops 7 bases and J drops 6 bases, and the junction holds 6 bases not matched to any gene. Counted from cysteine to phenylalanine, this CDR3 has 13 amino acids. The DNA shown is the 39-base CDR3, in frame from base 1. Of note for this clone: Its specific antigen is unknown. The sample holds no much larger clone one base away, and base qualities are not on file.

From each donor, a single peripheral blood sample of around 0.12 L on average was drawn into heparinised tubes. A BD FACSAria II was used to sort naive, central memory, regulatory and stem cell-like memory CD4+ T cells with a panel that included CD45RO, CCR7, CD25, CD127, CD95 and CD27. Purity was above 98% for every sorted population. PBMCs were isolated immediately by Lymphoprep density gradient centrifugation and stained directly without culture. So that batch effects would be minimized, each experiment stained and sorted samples in pairs, pairing one healthy donor with one patient. The entire isolated RNA was reverse transcribed using the High Capacity cDNA Reverse Transcription Kit, and thus expressed TCRB transcripts were sequenced. Naive, central memory and regulatory T cell samples underwent deep immunoSEQ sequencing, averaging roughly 3.3 million total reads per sample. Sorted cells were lysed in RLT buffer and RNA was extracted with DNase-treated RNeasy Micro or Mini kits, depending on cell number. To prevent cross-contamination, every cell subset was processed on its own, while patient and healthy donor samples were processed together. The immunoSEQ multiplex PCR was used to amplify TCRB sequences from cDNA, yielding 87-bp fragments that span the CDR3 region. The amplicons were sequenced using the Illumina HiSeq platform. Turning to the authors' computational methods: Synthetic template baselines were used to correct PCR bias computationally, reads within Hamming distance 2 were collapsed together, and singletons that could not be merged were discarded. Reads were aligned against IMGT to assign V, D and J genes, CDR3 length and insertions or deletions at six rearrangement sites. Within each subset, clonotype counts were normalized to sorted cell number, after which true diversity and Gini coefficients were computed with the tcR R package. The overlap coefficient, calculated on TCRB nucleotide sequences, was used to measure repertoire sharing. As a proxy for the pre-selection repertoire, out-of-frame TCRB sequences from naive cells were analyzed. What TCRdb holds here is the immuneACCESS table cut down to in-frame rearrangements. Part of the clones is not present; checked against another copy, under half of the missing clones reflect an unresolved V gene, and the others are unexplained. For V, J and clone size, that table is used; D and trimming come from the DNA. Present in this sample are around 310,000 clones, approximately 12% of which were seen just once. Of the sample, roughly 0.015% falls within the top ten clones.

This sequence was found in a woman aged 18-35 years with type 1 diabetes. The V and J genes are TRBV7-9 and TRBJ1-2; 9 central nucleotides agree with TRBD1. Source material: naive CD4+ T cells from blood. The cell subset or site tag for this specimen amounts to: true naive CD4+ T cells. The sequenced DNA is TGTGCCAGCATCCGGACAGGGGCCAATGGCTACACCTTC. It codes for CASIRTGANGYTF.